This TCR beta chain was captured in a study of cytomegalovirus exposure and HLA in healthy donors. General study points: The study flagged 150 to 200 TCR beta chains as cytomegalovirus-associated. The study found most TCR sequences rare, yet found some public TCRs in many donors.

The PCR had 60 Vbeta and 13 Jbeta primers. Clones were sequenced by immunoSEQ multiplex PCR, and TCRdb holds only the in-frame ones, with some missing. This sample has around 190,000 clones, with about 80% found just once. Comment on this clone: Its antigen is as yet unknown.

The CDR3 extends over 15 amino acids. V dropped 0 bases and J dropped 4 bases, with 9 bases sitting between them. The germline V gene has CDR1 SGHAT and CDR2 FQNNGV. The sample consisted of PBMCs. The rearrangement joins TRBV11-2 to TRBJ2-2; D possibly corresponds to TRBD1 (6 bases). This sequence was found in a man younger than 45 in good health and CMV-seronegative. DNA of the CDR3: TGTGCCAGCAGCTTAGAACCCAGGGGCACCGGGGAGCTGTTTTTT. Its translation is CASSLEPRGTGELFF. The variable domain in full, completed from reference TRBV11-2 and TRBJ2-2, reads EAGVAQSPRYKIIEKRQSVAFWCNPISGHATLYWYQQILGQGPKLLIQFQNNGVVDDSQLPKDRFSAERLKGVDSTLKIQPAKLEDSAVYLCASSLEPRGTGELFFGEGSRLTVL.